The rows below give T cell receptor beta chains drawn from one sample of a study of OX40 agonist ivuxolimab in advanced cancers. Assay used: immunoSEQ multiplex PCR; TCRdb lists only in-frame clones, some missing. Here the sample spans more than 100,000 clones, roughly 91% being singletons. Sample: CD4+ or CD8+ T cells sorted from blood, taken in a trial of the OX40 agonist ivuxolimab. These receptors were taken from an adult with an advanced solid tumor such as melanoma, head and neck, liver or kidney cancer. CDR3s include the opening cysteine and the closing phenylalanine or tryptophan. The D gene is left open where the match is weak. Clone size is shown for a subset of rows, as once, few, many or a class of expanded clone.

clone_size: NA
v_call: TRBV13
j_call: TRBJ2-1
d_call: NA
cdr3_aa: CASSLRAVGEQFF
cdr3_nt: TGTGCCAGCAGCTTAAGAGCAGTGGGTGAGCAGTTCTTC

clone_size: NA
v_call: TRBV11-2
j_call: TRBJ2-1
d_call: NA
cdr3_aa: CASSQAWEYSEQFF
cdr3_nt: TGTGCCAGCAGCCAAGCTTGGGAGTATAGTGAGCAGTTCTTC

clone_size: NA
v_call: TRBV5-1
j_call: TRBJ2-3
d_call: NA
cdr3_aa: CASSLEGQVTDTQYF
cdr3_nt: TGCGCCAGCAGCTTGGAGGGGCAGGTAACAGATACGCAGTATTTT

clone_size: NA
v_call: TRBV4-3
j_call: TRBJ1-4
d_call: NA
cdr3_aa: CASSLQGGVGEKLFF
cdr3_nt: TGCGCCAGCAGCCTTCAAGGGGGGGTGGGTGAAAAACTGTTTTTT

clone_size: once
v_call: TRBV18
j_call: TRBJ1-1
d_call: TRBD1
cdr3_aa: CASSPQTGVVHTEAFF
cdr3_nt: TGTGCCAGCTCACCGCAGACAGGGGTCGTTCATACTGAAGCTTTCTTT

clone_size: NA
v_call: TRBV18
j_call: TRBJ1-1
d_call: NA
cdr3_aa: CASSPSVNTEAFF
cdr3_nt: TGTGCCAGCTCACCCTCAGTGAACACTGAAGCTTTCTTT

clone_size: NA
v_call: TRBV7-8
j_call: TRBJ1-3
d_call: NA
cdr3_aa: CASSAQLVAGNTIYF
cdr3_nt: TGTGCCAGCAGCGCACAATTAGTCGCTGGAAACACCATATATTTT

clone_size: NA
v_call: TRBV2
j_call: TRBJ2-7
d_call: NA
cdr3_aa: CASSRDPTYEQYF
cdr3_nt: TGTGCCAGCAGTAGGGACCCCACCTACGAGCAGTACTTC

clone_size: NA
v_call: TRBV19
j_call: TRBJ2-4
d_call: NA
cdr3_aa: CASSIDRRREAKNIQYF
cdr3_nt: TGTGCCAGTAGTATAGATCGGCGCAGGGAAGCCAAAAACATTCAGTACTTC

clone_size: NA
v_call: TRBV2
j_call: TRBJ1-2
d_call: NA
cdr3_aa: CASSKRGSPDGYTF
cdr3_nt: TGTGCCAGCAGCAAACGCGGGTCCCCTGATGGCTACACCTTC

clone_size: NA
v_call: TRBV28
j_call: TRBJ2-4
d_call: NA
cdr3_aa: CASSFGSGEYGNIQYF
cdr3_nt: TGTGCCAGCAGTTTCGGGTCGGGGGAATACGGAAACATTCAGTACTTC

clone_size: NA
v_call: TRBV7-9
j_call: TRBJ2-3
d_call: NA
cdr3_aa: CASSLEGGPRTDTQYF
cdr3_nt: TGTGCCAGCAGCTTAGAAGGGGGACCTCGGACAGATACGCAGTATTTT

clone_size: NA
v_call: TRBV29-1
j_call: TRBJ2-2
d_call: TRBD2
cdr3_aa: CSAPGLAGGVTGELFF
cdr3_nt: TGCAGCGCACCGGGACTAGCGGGAGGGGTAACCGGGGAGCTGTTTTTT

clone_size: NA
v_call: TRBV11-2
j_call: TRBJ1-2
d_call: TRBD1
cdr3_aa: CASSTRAQDRGHPTGGYTF
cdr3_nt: TGTGCCAGCAGCACACGAGCCCAGGACAGGGGACACCCAACGGGTGGCTACACCTTC

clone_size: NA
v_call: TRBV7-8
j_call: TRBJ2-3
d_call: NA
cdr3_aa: CASSPFADTQYF
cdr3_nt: TGTGCCAGCAGCCCGTTTGCAGATACGCAGTATTTT

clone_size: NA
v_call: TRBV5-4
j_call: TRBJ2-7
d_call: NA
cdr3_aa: CASRSRDAPYEQYF
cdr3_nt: TGTGCCAGCAGATCCCGGGACGCGCCCTACGAGCAGTACTTC

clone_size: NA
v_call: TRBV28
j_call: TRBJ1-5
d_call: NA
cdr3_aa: CASSFSMGGNQPQHF
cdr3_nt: TGTGCCAGCAGTTTTTCCATGGGGGGCAATCAGCCCCAGCATTTT

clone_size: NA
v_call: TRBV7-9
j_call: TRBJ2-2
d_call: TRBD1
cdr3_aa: CASSPTGTAGELFF
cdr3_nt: TGTGCCAGCAGCCCGACAGGGACCGCCGGGGAGCTGTTTTTT